The 16 T cell receptor beta chains below were found in one sample sequenced in a study of CD8 T cells in ankylosing spondylitis (TCRdb year 2017). The receptor library was made with 5' RACE. The run used an Illumina HiSeq 2500. TCRdb's own reprocessing of the public reads used fastp at Q25 and MiXCR and kept productive beta chains. CDR3 protein duplicates are merged, each entry listing the most common genes and DNA. The sample table lists around 210,000 distinct CDR3 sequences, 8% to 9% of them with a count of one. Of the sample, more than 4.5% is held by the ten largest clones. The specimen was blood, either unsorted or a sorted T cell fraction (not recorded which). The receptors come from a female donor with ankylosing spondylitis or in good health (not recorded which).

Many counts were recorded for this clonotype. The CDR3 DNA is TGTGCCAGCAGTACTCGGACGTCCTCTGGAAACACCATATATTTT. This translates into CASSTRTSSGNTIYF. The J gene is TRBJ1-3, the V gene TRBV28; no firm D call. The CDR3 runs to 15 residues. Germline V lookup: CDR1 MDHEN, CDR2 SYDVKM. V was trimmed by 5 bases and J by 0 bases, leaving 11 bases between them.

This clonotype occurred many times. V is TRBV12-3 or TRBV12-4 and J is TRBJ1-2; D unresolved. This CDR3 is 14 amino acids long. The V and J ends lost 3 bases and 3 bases respectively, with 11 bases between them. The CDR3 spells CASSLGGADYGYTF. The CDR3 region has the DNA TGTGCCAGCAGTTTGGGAGGTGCGGACTATGGCTACACCTTC.

This clonotype was counted ten times or more. This sequence joins TRBV20-1 and TRBJ2-3; D might be TRBD1 (5 bases). There are 13 residues in the CDR3. The germline V and J ends were trimmed by 5 bases and 6 bases, with 15 bases remaining between them. Germline loops: CDR1 DFQATT, CDR2 SNEGSKA (reference sequence). The CDR3 loop is CSAPLPPGDTQYF. CDR3 DNA sequence: TGCAGTGCTCCCCTTCCACCAGGGGATACGCAGTATTTT.

This clonotype was detected only a few times. J is TRBJ2-7 and V is TRBV18; tentative D call: TRBD2 (5 bases). CDR3 length: 15 amino acids. Trimming removed 1 base from V and 2 bases from J, with 12 bases in between. Germline V lookup: CDR1 KGHSH, CDR2 LQKENI. The chain's CDR3 is CASSPRAGVPYEQYF. CDR3 in DNA: TGTGCCAGCTCACCACGGGCCGGGGTCCCCTACGAGCAGTACTTC.

In regard to this clonotype: A much bigger clone sits one base away, suggesting this may be a read error. CDR3 bases: TGTACCAGCAGCGGCTCATTGGGTGAGCAGTTCTTC. Its protein product is CTSSGSLGEQFF. The chain combines TRBV7-6 with TRBJ2-1; D is perhaps TRBD2 (5 bases). Germline loops: CDR1 SGHVS, CDR2 FNYEAQ. CDR3 length equals 12 residues.

Many counts were recorded for this clonotype. This CDR3 reads CASSQVGRNQETQYF. As DNA, the CDR3 is TGTGCCAGCAGCCAAGTTGGGCGGAACCAAGAGACCCAGTACTTC. J is TRBJ2-5 and V is TRBV14; D is unresolved. Germline CDR1 and CDR2: SGHDN and FVKESK. This CDR3 is built from 15 residues. V dropped 1 base and J dropped 0 bases, with 9 bases sitting between them.

Many counts were recorded for this clonotype. The chain employs TRBV4-3 and TRBJ2-3; 8 positions agree with TRBD2. Germline lookup yields CDR1 LGHNA and CDR2 YSLEER. V shed 2 bases and J 4 bases; nucleotides not matched to a gene: 5. The CDR3 has 15 residues. In DNA, the CDR3 is TGCGCCAGCAGCCAACGGCGGGAGGTGCCAGATACGCAGTATTTT. This translates into CASSQRREVPDTQYF.

This clonotype showed up many times. The chain has TRBV20-1 and TRBJ2-5; TRBD1 agrees at 8 bases. The germline CDR1 and CDR2 sequences are DFQATT and SNEGSKA (reference sequence). This CDR3 has 12 amino acids. The ends lost 6 bases at V and 4 bases at J; junction bases unmatched: 4. The CDR3 nucleotides read TGCAGTGCGCAACAGGGGGGAGAGACCCAGTACTTC. Translation gives CSAQQGGETQYF.

At least ten counts were recorded for this clonotype. V and J are TRBV5-1 and TRBJ2-5; TRBD2 might be the D (6 bases). CDR1 is SGHRS, CDR2 YFSETQ, per germline. Trimming took off 4 bases at V and 4 bases at J, with 14 bases between the two ends. This CDR3 has 14 amino acids. The CDR3 region has the DNA TGCGCCAGCAGCCAGGGACTCGAGGGAGAGACCCAGTACTTC. Its translation: CASSQGLEGETQYF.

V and J are TRBV6-1 and TRBJ2-2; 8 nucleotides line up with TRBD1. The junction had 6 bases not matched to a gene; V was cut back by 6 bases and J by 6 bases. The CDR3 is made up of 14 amino acids. CDR1 is MNHNS and CDR2 is SASEGT in the germline V gene. CDR3 sequence reads: CASSLDRGAGELFF. As DNA, the CDR3 is TGTGCCAGCAGCCTTGACAGGGGCGCCGGGGAGCTGTTTTTT.

This clonotype was seen at least ten times. The chain combines TRBV5-1 with TRBJ2-1; 7 bases are shared with TRBD2. J lost 10 bases, V lost 5 bases, and 9 bases had no gene match. Germline loops: CDR1 SGHRS, CDR2 YFSETQ. CDR3 size: 13 residues. The chain's CDR3 is CASRRQRDGEQFF. CDR3 nucleotides: TGCGCCAGCAGACGACAGCGGGACGGAGAGCAGTTCTTC. Complete variable domain (other parts from reference TRBV5-1 and TRBJ2-1): KAGVTQTPRYLIKTRGQQVTLSCSPISGHRSVSWYQQTPGQGLQFLFEYFSETQRNKGNFPGRFSGRQFSNSRSEMNVSTLELGDSALYLCASRRQRDGEQFFGPGTRLTVL.

Here the CDR3 reads CASSLGQAVMGYEQYF. The DNA for the CDR3 is TGTGCCAGCAGTTTAGGGCAGGCCGTTATGGGCTACGAGCAGTACTTC. The rearrangement links TRBV12-3 or TRBV12-4 to TRBJ2-7; unclear D gene. There are 16 residues in the CDR3. The V and J ends lost 1 base and 3 bases respectively, with 16 bases between them.

This clonotype was picked up a small number of times. A read error may account for a junction end that differs from germline. The rearrangement links TRBV12-3 or TRBV12-4 to TRBJ2-5; possibly TRBD1 or TRBD2 for D (6 bases each). The length of the CDR3 is 13 residues. The CDR3 nucleotides are TGTGCCAGCAGTTTCGGGGGCCAAGAGGCCCAGTACTTC. Translation: CASSFGGQEAQYF.

This clonotype was detected many times. The genes are TRBV7-8 and TRBJ1-5; 10 positions agree with TRBD1. This CDR3 is built from 15 residues. J gave up 2 bases and V 7 bases, and 5 bases lay outside the gene matches. Per germline, CDR1 SGHVS and CDR2 FQNEAQ. The CDR3 loop reads CASTVGTGGNQPQHF. In nucleotides, the CDR3 is TGTGCCAGCACCGTCGGGACAGGGGGCAATCAGCCCCAGCATTTT.

This clonotype was picked up many times. The rearrangement joins TRBV19 to TRBJ1-1, with D uncertain. The ends were cut back, 7 bases at V and 5 bases at J, with 14 bases in the middle. The CDR3 extends over 13 amino acids. Looked up from germline, CDR1 is LNHDA and CDR2 is SQIVND (reference sequence). The CDR3: CASTPGRGTEAFF. CDR3 nucleotides: TGTGCCAGTACCCCCGGAAGAGGGACTGAAGCTTTCTTT.

This clonotype was recorded a few times. The CDR3 sequence is CSASQTTSGYYEQYF. In nucleotides, the CDR3 is TGCAGTGCTAGTCAGACGACTAGCGGCTATTACGAGCAGTACTTC. The chain combines TRBV20-1 with TRBJ2-7; 9 positions match TRBD2. V was pared by 3 bases and J by 4 bases, with 10 bases of the junction left unmatched. This CDR3 is 15 amino acids long. Germline V lookup: CDR1 DFQATT, CDR2 SNEGSKA (reference sequence).